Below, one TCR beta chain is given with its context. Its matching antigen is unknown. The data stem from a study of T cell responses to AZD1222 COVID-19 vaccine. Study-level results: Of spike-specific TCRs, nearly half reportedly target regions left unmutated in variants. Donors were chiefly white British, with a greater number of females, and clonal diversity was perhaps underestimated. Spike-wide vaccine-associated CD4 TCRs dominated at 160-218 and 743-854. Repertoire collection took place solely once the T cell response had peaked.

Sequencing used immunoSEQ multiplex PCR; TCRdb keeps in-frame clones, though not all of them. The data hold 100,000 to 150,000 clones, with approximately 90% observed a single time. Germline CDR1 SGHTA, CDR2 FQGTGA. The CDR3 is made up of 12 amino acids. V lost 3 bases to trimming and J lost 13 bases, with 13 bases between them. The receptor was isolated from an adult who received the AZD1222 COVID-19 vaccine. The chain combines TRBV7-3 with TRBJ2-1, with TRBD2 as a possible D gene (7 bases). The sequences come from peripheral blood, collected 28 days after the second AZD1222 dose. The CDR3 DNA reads TGTGCCAGCAGCTTTGGGGGGGGCCCTCAGTTCTTC. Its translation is CASSFGGGPQFF.